This T cell receptor beta chain was sequenced during a study of beta chain features in type 1 diabetes. Study summary: The patients were much like the healthy donors in age, gender and cell yields. Study results and caveats: Among patients with Type 1 diabetes, TCRB CDR3s were moderately but significantly shorter in every one of the four CD4+ subsets.

Expressed TCRB transcripts were sequenced after all isolated RNA was converted to cDNA. Repertoires were generated with immunoSEQ multiplex PCR, while TCRdb's copy carries only in-frame clones and drops some. Of hundreds of thousands of clones in the sample, roughly an eighth were seen once. V was pared by 0 bases and J by 8 bases, with 11 bases between. CDR3 length equals 15 residues. Germline CDR1 reads LNHNV; CDR2 reads YYDKDF (reference sequence). Regarding this clone: The target antigen is unknown.

This rearrangement joins TRBV15 to TRBJ1-6, with a weak D call TRBD1 (5 bases). The origin of this receptor is a man between 18 and 29 years old with type 1 diabetes. Sequencing used naive CD4+ T cells from blood. The CDR3 DNA follows: TGTGCCACCAGCAGAGAAAGCCTCAGGGATTCACCCCTCCACTTT. Translated, it gives CATSRESLRDSPLHF. Combining the CDR3 with reference TRBV15 and TRBJ1-6 gives the whole variable domain DAMVIQNPRYQVTQFGKPVTLSCSQTLNHNVMYWYQQKSSQAPKLLFHYYDKDFNNEADTPDNFQSRRPNTSFCFLDIRSPGLGDTAMYLCATSRESLRDSPLHFGNGTRLTVT.